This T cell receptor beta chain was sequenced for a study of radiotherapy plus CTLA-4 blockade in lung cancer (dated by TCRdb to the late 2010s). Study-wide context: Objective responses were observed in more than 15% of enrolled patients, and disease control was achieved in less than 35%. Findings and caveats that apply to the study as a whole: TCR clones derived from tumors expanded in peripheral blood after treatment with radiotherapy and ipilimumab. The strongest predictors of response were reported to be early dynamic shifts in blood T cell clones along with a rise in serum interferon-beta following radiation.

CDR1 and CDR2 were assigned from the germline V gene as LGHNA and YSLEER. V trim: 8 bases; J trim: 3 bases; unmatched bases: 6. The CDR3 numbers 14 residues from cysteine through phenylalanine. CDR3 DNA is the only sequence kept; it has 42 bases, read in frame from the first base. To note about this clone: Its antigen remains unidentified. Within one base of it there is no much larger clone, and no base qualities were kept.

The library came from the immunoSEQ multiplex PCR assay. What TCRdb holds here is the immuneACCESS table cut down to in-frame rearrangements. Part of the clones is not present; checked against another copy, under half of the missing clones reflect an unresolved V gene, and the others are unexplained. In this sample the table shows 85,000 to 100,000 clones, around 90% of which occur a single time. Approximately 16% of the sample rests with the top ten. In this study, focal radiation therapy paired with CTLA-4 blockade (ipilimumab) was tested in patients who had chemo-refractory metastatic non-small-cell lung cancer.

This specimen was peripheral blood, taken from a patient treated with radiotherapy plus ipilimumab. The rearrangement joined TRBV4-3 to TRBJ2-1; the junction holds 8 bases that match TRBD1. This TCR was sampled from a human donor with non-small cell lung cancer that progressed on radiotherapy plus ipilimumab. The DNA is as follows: TGCGCCAGCGGCCGACAGGGGAACTACAATGAGCAGTTCTTC. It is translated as CASGRQGNYNEQFF.